This TCR beta chain originates from a study of CD8 T cells in ankylosing spondylitis. Generation of TCR beta libraries employed quantitative 5'-RACE incorporating molecular barcodes. MiXCR, applied by TCRdb to the 5' RACE reads, yields one record per CDR3 protein. This sample yields 350,000 to 450,000 distinct CDR3 sequences, of which 20% to 30% are seen a single time; 0.89% belongs to the top ten. Of note for this clonotype: Its target is unknown.

The V gene's germline CDR1 is SGHDN and CDR2 FVKESK. The CDR3 spans 15 residues. V gave up 1 base and J gave up 3 bases, with 12 bases separating them. Study-level points and caveats: Reportedly, disease-linked clones are significantly enriched in ankylosing spondylitis patients' matched synovial fluid. CD8+ by phenotype, disease-linked clones were relatively rare in peripheral blood. Typical of ankylosing spondylitis blood, it appeared, was a TCR beta motif of eight highly homologous variants. There were earlier reports of some motif variants in reactive arthritis synovial fluid and blood.

The sequence was collected from a male donor with ankylosing spondylitis. The V gene is TRBV14, the J gene TRBJ1-2; D not resolved. Sequenced input: blood, either unsorted or a sorted T cell fraction (not recorded which). The CDR3 reads CASSQVGRGDYGYTF. DNA for the CDR3: TGTGCCAGCAGCCAAGTAGGTCGGGGAGACTATGGCTACACCTTC.